This T cell receptor beta chain appears in the sequencing data of a study of blood T cell repertoires in COVID-19. Study-level information: Whether acute or convalescent, the COVID-19 samples came from the United States, Italy and Spain. PBMCs, B-cell-depleted T cells, or T cells were the source of the cDNA or gDNA that made up the material.

J gave up 2 bases and V 5 bases, and 8 bases lay outside the gene matches. The CDR3 is 15 amino acids. The V gene's germline CDR1 is SEHNR and CDR2 FQNEAQ (reference sequence). In the study's own analysis: Scientists estimated how many nucleated cells there were by amplifying reference gene primers. Measured with immunoSEQ multiplex PCR; TCRdb has only the in-frame clones, and not every one. V and J calls and clone size are given by that table; D and trimming were obtained from the DNA. This table holds over 100,000 clones, over 75% found once. This chain connects TRBV7-9 to TRBJ2-7; 8 bases map to TRBD1. The source is a man at least 80 years old with acute or convalescent COVID-19. Sequenced material: peripheral blood. CDR3 DNA sequence: TGTGCCAGCAGCACGGACAGGGCGAATCCCTACGAGCAGTACTTC. Protein sequence: CASSTDRANPYEQYF.